The 2 T cell receptor beta chains given below trace back to one sample, sequenced in a study of technical replicates of blood from a handful of donors (dated by TCRdb to about 2017). Library prep was done by the immunoSEQ multiplex PCR assay. The immuneACCESS repertoire file appears here via TCRdb, limited to in-frame rearrangements. These files lack a portion of the clones; in checked studies, under half of the deficit traces to unresolved V genes, and the cause of the others is not known. This sample gives around 80,000 clones in total; just over 90% of them show up just once. Of the sample, 0.2% to 0.25% falls within the top ten clones. The sequenced sample consisted of T cells isolated from PBMCs. All receptors derive from a human donor in good health.

The J gene is TRBJ2-1, the V gene TRBV29-1; possible D gene TRBD1, 6 bases. V lost 3 bases and J lost 4, with 31 bases in between. This CDR3 contains 20 residues. Germline V lookup: CDR1 SQVTM, CDR2 ANQGSEA. The CDR3 DNA follows: TGCAGCGTTGACGGCTTAGAATCGACGGGGACACAGACACGGTACAATGAGCAGTTCTTC. Translating it yields CSVDGLESTGTQTRYNEQFF.

This rearrangement joins TRBV18 to TRBJ1-2; the D is unclear. The CDR3 is made up of 14 amino acids. From germline, CDR1 is KGHSH and CDR2 LQKENI. The V end was cut by 0 bases, the J end by 3 bases, with 8 bases between. The CDR3 sequence is CASSPPGQDYGYTF. CDR3 DNA sequence: TGTGCCAGCTCACCACCCGGTCAGGACTATGGCTACACCTTC.